This entry lists 15 T cell receptor beta chains sequenced from one sample in a study of cytomegalovirus exposure and HLA in healthy donors. Only in-frame clones appear in the TCRdb table, and some are missing; sequencing was by immunoSEQ multiplex PCR. The sample lists about 190,000 clones, around 88% occurring once. Sequencing used PBMCs. These receptor sequences come from a woman between 18 and 29 years old in good health and CMV-seronegative.

The chain employs TRBV7-8 and TRBJ2-7; TRBD1 agrees at 10 bases. The germline V gene has CDR1 SGHVS and CDR2 FQNEAQ. The CDR3 contains 15 residues. V lost 5 bases to trimming and J lost 7 bases; unmatched junction nucleotides: 11. CDR3 region: CASSPPGQGRGEQYF. Here the CDR3 DNA reads TGTGCCAGCAGCCCTCCGGGACAGGGGAGGGGGGAGCAGTACTTC.

The chain is built from TRBV6-1 and TRBJ1-2; D uncertain. CDR3 length equals 14 residues. Trimming pared 6 bases from V and 2 bases from J, leaving 13 bases between. Germline-derived CDR1 and CDR2 are MNHNS and SASEGT. This CDR3 is CASSPVDGNYGYTF. The CDR3 region has the DNA TGTGCCAGCAGCCCAGTAGACGGGAACTATGGCTACACCTTC.

This chain connects TRBV12-5 to TRBJ2-3, with TRBD2 identical over 7 bases. The CDR3 is 14 amino acids. Germline lookup yields CDR1 LGHNT and CDR2 FRNRAP. V lost 7 bases and J lost 3; bases outside the gene matches: 7. CDR3: CASAPSGGTDTQYF. Written as DNA, the CDR3 is TGTGCTAGTGCTCCCTCCGGGGGGACAGATACGCAGTATTTT.

This clone turned up a few times. The V gene is TRBV6-5, the J gene TRBJ1-2, with TRBD1 matching over 9 bases. Germline V gives CDR1 MNHEY, CDR2 SVGAGI. The CDR3 sequence is 14 residues long. With V trimmed by 5 bases and J by 7 bases, 8 bases remained unmatched. The CDR3 reads CASSPGTGLGGYTF. CDR3 sequence (DNA): TGTGCCAGCAGTCCCGGGACAGGGCTCGGTGGCTACACCTTC.

The chain uses TRBV11-3 and TRBJ1-6; no firm D call. Looked up from germline, CDR1 is SGHNT and CDR2 is YENEEA. Trimming removed 4 bases from V and 10 bases from J, with 8 bases in between. The CDR3 is made up of 12 amino acids. The chain's CDR3 is CASSSAGSPLHF. The CDR3 DNA reads as TGTGCCAGCAGCTCCGCCGGGTCACCCCTCCACTTT.

On this clone itself: In the same sample, other DNA sequences code for this CDR3. The genes are TRBV11-2 and TRBJ2-1, with TRBD1 as a possible D gene (5 bases). The V end lost 0 bases, the J end lost 2 bases, and 8 bases lay between the germline ends. Germline values: CDR1 SGHAT, CDR2 FQNNGV. This CDR3 is 15 amino acids long. As DNA, the CDR3 is TGTGCCAGCAGCTTAGAACAGGCAGCCTACAATGAGCAGTTCTTC. Protein: CASSLEQAAYNEQFF.

The chain carries TRBV10-2 and TRBJ2-3; no clear D gene. Germline values: CDR1 WSHSY, CDR2 SAAADI. V lost 10 bases to trimming and J lost 5 bases, with 10 bases between them. The CDR3 spans 11 residues. In nucleotides, the CDR3 is TGCGCCACCTCGGAGCTAGATACGCAGTATTTT. Translating gives CATSELDTQYF.

The chain carries TRBV6-1 and TRBJ1-3; D perhaps matches TRBD1 (5 bases). This CDR3 is built from 15 residues. Trimming pared 6 bases from V and 2 bases from J, leaving 14 bases between. From germline, CDR1 is MNHNS and CDR2 SASEGT. The chain's CDR3 is CASRQGLYAGNTIYF. For the CDR3, the DNA is TGTGCCAGCAGGCAGGGACTTTATGCTGGAAACACCATATATTTT.

The gene calls are TRBV11-2 and TRBJ2-1; 7 bases agree with TRBD2. This CDR3 region has 16 residues. Trimming at V came to 0 bases and at J to 2 bases, leaving 4 bases not matched to a gene. Germline V gives CDR1 SGHAT, CDR2 FQNNGV. The CDR3 loop is CASSLDRGRAYNEQFF. The CDR3 bases are TGTGCCAGCAGCTTAGATCGGGGGAGGGCCTACAATGAGCAGTTCTTC.

This rearrangement joins TRBV18 to TRBJ1-5; no definite D call. Germline CDR1 reads KGHSH; CDR2 reads LQKENI. Trimming removed 3 bases at V and 2 bases at J, with 11 bases between. The CDR3 extends over 15 amino acids. CDR3 in DNA: TGTGCCAGCTCACCCACCGCCGGAGGCAATCAGCCCCAGCATTTT. Protein sequence: CASSPTAGGNQPQHF.

This chain uses TRBV7-8 with TRBJ2-7; D perhaps matches TRBD2 (5 bases). Per germline, CDR1 SGHVS and CDR2 FQNEAQ. Trimming shortened V by 2 bases and J by 0 bases, and 11 bases separated the two germline ends. There are 15 residues in the CDR3. The CDR3 loop reads CASSLRRAGSYEQYF. CDR3 coding DNA: TGTGCCAGCAGCTTAAGGCGGGCGGGCTCCTACGAGCAGTACTTC.

The chain links TRBV5-4 to TRBJ2-7; 8 bases match TRBD2. J gave up 1 base and V 3 bases, and 6 bases lay outside the gene matches. The CDR3 consists of 15 residues. Germline V CDR1 and CDR2: SGHNT, YYREEE (reference sequence). CDR3 protein: CASSWKAGASYEQYF. In DNA, the CDR3 is TGTGCCAGCAGCTGGAAAGCGGGGGCATCCTACGAGCAGTACTTC.

The J gene is TRBJ2-5, the V gene TRBV7-9; 12 nucleotides align to TRBD2. V dropped 5 bases and J dropped 3; count of bases not matched to a gene: 4. This CDR3 comprises 15 residues. The germline V gene has CDR1 SEHNR and CDR2 FQNEAQ (reference sequence). CDR3 protein: CASSHRLAGEETQYF. CDR3 coding DNA: TGTGCCAGCAGCCATCGACTAGCGGGAGAAGAGACCCAGTACTTC.

This chain uses TRBV12-5 with TRBJ2-5, with TRBD2 matching 13 bases. CDR3 length: 15 amino acids. The V segment lost 8 bases and the J segment 6 bases; nucleotides outside the gene matches: 9. CDR1 and CDR2 from the germline V gene are LGHNT and FRNRAP. CDR3 bases: TGTGCTAGTCGAAGGACTAGCGGGGGCTCGAAGACCCAGTACTTC. Its translation: CASRRTSGGSKTQYF.

The chain combines TRBV30 with TRBJ1-5, with unresolved D. CDR1 GTSNPN and CDR2 SVGIG come from the germline V gene (reference sequence). The CDR3 extends over 14 amino acids. Trimming took 2 bases from V and 1 from J, leaving 9 bases between them. CDR3 nucleotides: TGTGCCTGGAGTCAATCCCAAAGCAATCAGCCCCAGCATTTT. Its translation: CAWSQSQSNQPQHF.